This T cell receptor (beta chain) comes out of a study of shared clonotypes between healthy human individuals. Whole-study context: Samples came from two female and a few male donors aged 18 to 49. Whole-study findings and limits: Only a few donors were included, so the genetic and exposure-history diversity represented was limited. A generally larger estimated richness was seen in naive subsets than in memory subsets.

Generated by immunoSEQ multiplex PCR, the TCRdb table keeps only in-frame clones and is missing some. The sample records over a million clones, around 76% being singletons. This clone showed up just once. What it binds is not known. With 5 bases removed from V and 2 bases from J, the gap between germline ends came to 18 bases. This CDR3 is built from 16 residues. Germline assignment: CDR1 MNHEY and CDR2 SMNVEV (reference sequence). The receptor was isolated from a man aged 18 to 35 in good health. The chain joins TRBV27 to TRBJ1-2; D not resolved. Source material: memory CD4+ T cells sorted from blood. Subset in this sample: CD45RA-negative fraction. The CDR3 DNA reads as TGTGCCAGCAGTCCCCAGAGAGGGAAGCAGAACTATGGCTACACCTTC. This gives the protein CASSPQRGKQNYGYTF.